The sample holds many counts of the clone carrying this T cell receptor beta chain. Its matching antigen is unknown. These data belong to a study of T cells in Graves' hyperthyroidism and ophthalmopathy. Whole-study findings and limits: A median around 6.4 months before onset, the model predicted ophthalmopathy.

Authors of the study amplified TCR beta CDR3 regions from RNA transcripts. First-round RT-PCR targeting the TCR CDR3 was performed with the HTBI primer set. TCRdb re-called the multiplex PCR reads through MiXCR, storing one row per CDR3 protein. The repertoire has under 350,000 distinct CDR3 sequences, roughly 21% of them found once; the top ten carry about 50%. Newly diagnosed hyperthyroidism patients aged 18 to 65 years had disease lasting under 2 months. Patients were excluded for uncontrolled infection, other autoimmune disease, pregnancy or lactation. From under 12 ml of fresh peripheral blood, PBMCs were isolated. The sample comprised blood. The receptor comes from a woman in her forties or fifties with Graves' hyperthyroidism.

CDR3 sequence reads: CASSLGRVSTDTQYF. The CDR3 region has the DNA TGTGCCAGCAGTTTAGGGCGGGTAAGCACAGATACGCAGTATTTT. This rearrangement joins TRBV12-3 or TRBV12-4 to TRBJ2-3, with a tentative D call TRBD2 (5 bases). V lost 1 base and J lost 0, with 8 bases in between. The CDR3 is 15 residues long.